The entry below describes one TCR beta chain. Enrolment of Seattle patients took place during active infection, and they were followed longitudinally. These data come from a study of blood T cell repertoires in COVID-19. Background on the study: Samples of COVID-19 (acute and convalescent) were obtained from the United States, Italy and Spain. PBMCs, B-cell-depleted T cells, or T cells were the source of the cDNA or gDNA that made up the material.

In the authors' methods: Reference gene primer amplification in the assay estimated nucleated cell counts. Here immunoSEQ multiplex PCR was the method, and the copy in TCRdb shows in-frame clones only, minus some. V and J calls and clone size are as listed in that table; D and trimming were resolved from the DNA. The repertoire has more than 95,000 clones, roughly 85% of them found once; the top ten carry approximately 3%. Sequencing input: peripheral blood. The TCR sequence derives from a woman over 75 with COVID-19, enrolled during active disease.

CDR3 coding DNA: TGTGCCAGCTCTAGGTCGGGGACTAATGAAAAACTGTTTTTT. Protein sequence: CASSRSGTNEKLFF. This sequence joins TRBV6-5 and TRBJ1-4; D remains ambiguous. Trimming removed 8 bases from V and 2 bases from J, with 12 bases in between. Germline-derived CDR1 and CDR2 are MNHEY and SVGAGI. CDR3 size: 14 residues.